Given below is one TCR beta chain in context. Antigen unknown. This sample is part of a study of T cell repertoires in cytomegalovirus infection. The study, taken as a whole, reports: The ex vivo response showed dominance by HLA-C-restricted CMV-specific TCR beta clonotypes.

TCRdb independently ran MiXCR on the reads; one entry per CDR3 protein. Here the sample spans about 220,000 distinct CDR3 sequences, around 35% being singletons. This material consisted of CD8+ T cells from cultured PBMCs, taken from culture after CMV antigen stimulation. The receptor's source is a human donor in good health (CMV status not recorded). Some clones in this sample may be carry-over from other donors' samples.

The CDR3 protein is CASSPREHWGETQYF. The CDR3 nucleotides read TGTGCCAGCAGCCCGAGGGAGCATTGGGGAGAGACCCAGTACTTC. The chain employs TRBV7-8 and TRBJ2-5; the D gene is possibly TRBD2 (5 bases). The length of the CDR3 is 15 residues. V lost 5 bases to trimming and J lost 4 bases, with 17 bases between them. In germline, CDR1 is SGHVS, CDR2 FQNEAQ.